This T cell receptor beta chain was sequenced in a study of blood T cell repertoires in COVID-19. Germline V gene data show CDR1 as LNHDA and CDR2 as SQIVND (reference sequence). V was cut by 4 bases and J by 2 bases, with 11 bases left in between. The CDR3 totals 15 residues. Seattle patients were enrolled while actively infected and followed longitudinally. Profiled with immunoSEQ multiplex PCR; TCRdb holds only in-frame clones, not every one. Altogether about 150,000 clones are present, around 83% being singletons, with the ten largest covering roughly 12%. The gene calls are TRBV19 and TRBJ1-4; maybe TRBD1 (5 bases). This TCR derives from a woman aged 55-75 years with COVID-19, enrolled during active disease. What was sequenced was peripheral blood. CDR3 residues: CASSSDRGTNEKLFF. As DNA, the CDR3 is TGTGCCAGTAGTAGTGACAGAGGCACTAATGAAAAACTGTTTTTT.